This T cell receptor (beta chain) was captured by sequencing in a study of blood T cell repertoires in COVID-19. This CDR3 comprises 14 residues. V shed 0 bases and J shed 2 bases, with 7 bases lying between them. Germline V gene lookup returns CDR1 LGHDT and CDR2 YNNKEL (reference sequence). The table came from immunoSEQ multiplex PCR; TCRdb's copy has only in-frame clones and leaves some out. Among roughly 250,000 clones listed, about nine tenths were seen once. The sequencing input was peripheral blood. The V and J genes are TRBV3-1 (or the pseudogene TRBV3-2) and TRBJ2-5; D gene uncertain. The clonotype originates from a woman in her thirties with COVID-19, enrolled during active disease. In DNA, the CDR3 is TGTGCCAGCAGCCAAGATACAGCTCAAGAGACCCAGTACTTC. Residues: CASSQDTAQETQYF.